These 18 T cell receptor beta chains originate from one sample sequenced in a study of blood T cell repertoires in COVID-19. Libraries were prepared by immunoSEQ multiplex PCR; TCRdb keeps only in-frame clonotypes and omits some of them. The sample holds some 190,000 clones; about nine tenths are singletons and the top ten take around 1.1%. The sample comprised peripheral blood. The receptors come from a man between 25 and 39 years old with acute or convalescent COVID-19.

This clone was seen only once. J is TRBJ2-3 and V is TRBV18; 7 bases align to TRBD1. The J segment lost 0 bases and the V segment lost 2 bases, leaving 5 bases of the junction unmatched. There are 16 residues in the CDR3. Germline assignment: CDR1 KGHSH and CDR2 LQKENI. CDR3 nucleotides: TGTGCCAGCTCACCAACCCTACAGGGGAGCACAGATACGCAGTATTTT. This gives the protein CASSPTLQGSTDTQYF.

V is TRBV19 and J is TRBJ1-5, with a weak D call TRBD1 (6 bases). Germline V gives CDR1 LNHDA, CDR2 SQIVND (reference sequence). V lost 5 bases and J lost 7, with 15 bases in between. CDR3 length equals 14 residues. The chain's CDR3 is CASSEQGLGQPQHF. CDR3 DNA sequence: TGTGCCAGTAGTGAACAGGGTCTGGGGCAGCCCCAGCATTTT.

The CDR3 loop is CASSSQGLWNIQYF. The CDR3, as DNA: TGTGCCAGCAGCTCTCAGGGTTTATGGAACATTCAGTACTTC. V gene TRBV11-1 combines with J gene TRBJ2-4; tentatively, D is TRBD1 (5 bases). Germline CDR1 and CDR2: SGHAT and FQDESV (reference sequence). V gave up 4 bases and J gave up 7 bases, with 14 bases separating them. CDR3 size: 14 residues.

The rearrangement links TRBV21-1 to TRBJ2-6; TRBD1 reflects the table's D call only, with no check against the DNA. TRBV21-1 is noted as a pseudogene. The CDR3 has 17 amino acids. The CDR3 sequence is CASSTWGRGPGANVLTF. The CDR3 DNA is TGTGCCAGCAGCACGTGGGGCAGAGGACCTGGGGCCAACGTCCTGACTTTC.

Only one count was recorded for this clone. The V and J genes are TRBV19 and TRBJ2-7; tentatively, D is TRBD1 (5 bases). Trimming removed 4 bases at V and 3 bases at J, with 7 bases between. CDR1 is LNHDA, CDR2 SQIVND, per germline (reference sequence). CDR3 length: 12 amino acids. In DNA, the CDR3 is TGTGCCAGTAGTAAAGACAGCTACGAGCAGTACTTC. It specifies CASSKDSYEQYF.

This clone was recorded only once. The CDR3 region is CASSLEGAFYEQYF. CDR3 in DNA: TGTGCCAGCAGCTTAGAGGGGGCCTTCTACGAGCAGTACTTC. The rearrangement joins TRBV7-9 to TRBJ2-7; 7 bases agree with TRBD1. The CDR3 totals 14 residues. Germline-derived CDR1 and CDR2 are SEHNR and FQNEAQ (reference sequence). The V and J ends lost 1 base and 3 bases, in that order; junction bases with no gene match: 3.

The V and J genes are TRBV5-1 and TRBJ2-3, with 8 bases lining up with TRBD2. V trimming: 6 bases; J trimming: 2 bases; junction bases outside the gene matches: 5. CDR3 length: 14 residues. From germline, CDR1 is SGHRS and CDR2 YFSETQ. The CDR3 loop is CASTAGENTDTQYF. In DNA form, the CDR3 reads TGCGCCAGCACAGCGGGGGAGAACACAGATACGCAGTATTTT.

The sample holds one count of this clone. The rearrangement uses TRBV29-1 and TRBJ2-1; 16 bases are shared with TRBD2. Germline V gene sequence: CDR1 SQVTM, CDR2 ANQGSEA. The CDR3 consists of 17 residues. V lost 5 bases, J lost 3 bases, and 7 bases stayed unmatched. CDR3: CSVTGTSGRAVYNEQFF. The CDR3 DNA reads as TGCAGCGTTACCGGGACTAGCGGGAGGGCCGTCTACAATGAGCAGTTCTTC.

CDR3: CAWNPTYNTEAFF. In DNA form, the CDR3 reads TGTGCCTGGAACCCGACATACAACACTGAAGCTTTCTTT. This rearrangement joins TRBV30 to TRBJ1-1; D is unresolved. This CDR3 has 13 residues. Germline V lookup: CDR1 GTSNPN, CDR2 SVGIG (reference sequence). Trimming removed 4 bases from V and 2 bases from J, with 11 bases in between.

This chain links TRBV14 with TRBJ2-4, with D maybe TRBD2 (5 bases). Trimming removed 0 bases from V and 9 bases from J, with 24 bases in between. CDR3 length: 18 amino acids. Germline-derived CDR1 and CDR2 are SGHDN and FVKESK. The CDR3 spells CASSQERVRPASVFIQYF. The CDR3 bases are TGTGCCAGCAGCCAAGAGAGGGTGAGGCCCGCCTCCGTGTTCATTCAGTACTTC. Using reference TRBV14 and TRBJ2-4 for the parts outside the CDR3, the full variable domain is EAGVTQFPSHSVIEKGQTVTLRCDPISGHDNLYWYRRVMGKEIKFLLHFVKESKQDESGMPNNRFLAERTGGTYSTLKVQPAELEDSGVYFCASSQERVRPASVFIQYFGAGTRLSVL.

The V and J genes are TRBV5-1 and TRBJ1-2, with D possibly TRBD1 on 6 matching bases. Germline V gene data show CDR1 as SGHRS and CDR2 as YFSETQ. The CDR3 totals 13 residues. The V and J ends lost 6 bases and 1 base respectively, with 10 bases between them. The CDR3 protein is CASTTGFNYGYTF. The CDR3 DNA sequence: TGCGCCAGCACCACAGGGTTTAACTATGGCTACACCTTC.

This chain's CDR3 is CASSPGTGPDQPQHF. In DNA, the CDR3 is TGCGCCAGCAGCCCGGGGACAGGGCCGGATCAGCCCCAGCATTTT. The gene calls are TRBV5-1 and TRBJ1-5, with 9 bases lining up with TRBD1. Trimming cost V 4 bases and J 5 bases; bases outside gene matches: 7. The germline V gene encodes CDR1 SGHRS and CDR2 YFSETQ. This CDR3 spans 15 amino acids.

This clone is a singleton in its sample. The chain employs TRBV5-1 and TRBJ1-1; tentatively, D is TRBD1 (6 bases). Germline lookup yields CDR1 SGHRS and CDR2 YFSETQ. Deletions cut 0 bases from V and 7 bases from J, with 13 bases between. The CDR3 consists of 14 residues. The CDR3 DNA follows: TGCGCCAGCAGCTTGGATTCAGGGGTCGGTGAAGCTTTCTTT. Amino acid sequence: CASSLDSGVGEAFF.

The CDR3 protein is CAISETFQETQYF. CDR3 DNA sequence: TGTGCCATCAGTGAGACTTTTCAAGAGACCCAGTACTTC. This chain joins TRBV10-3 and TRBJ2-5; no definite D call. Germline V gives CDR1 ENHRY, CDR2 SYGVKD. V gave up 2 bases and J gave up 2 bases, with 6 bases separating them. CDR3 length: 13 residues.

This sequence joins TRBV19 and TRBJ2-3; 10 nucleotides align to TRBD2. V lost 3 bases and J lost 3; bases outside the gene matches: 9. Germline V CDR1 and CDR2: LNHDA, SQIVND (reference sequence). The CDR3 covers 17 residues. CDR3 sequence: CASSIISSGRKTDTQYF. The CDR3 DNA sequence: TGTGCCAGTAGTATCATATCTAGCGGGAGAAAGACAGATACGCAGTATTTT.

The chain recombines TRBV5-5 with TRBJ1-5; 10 bases align to TRBD1. CDR1 and CDR2 (germline): SGHKS, YYEKEE (reference sequence). Trimming at V came to 4 bases and at J to 6 bases, leaving 10 bases not matched to a gene. There are 16 residues in the CDR3. The CDR3 sequence: CASSDIGQGGGQPQHF. Here the CDR3 DNA reads TGTGCCAGCAGCGATATAGGACAGGGGGGCGGTCAGCCCCAGCATTTT.

In this sample, this clone turned up once. The CDR3 bases are TGTGCCAGCATCCTGGACACTTTCTCCTACGAGCAGTACTTC. Translating gives CASILDTFSYEQYF. V gene TRBV2 combines with J gene TRBJ2-7; TRBD1 is a possible D gene (5 bases). The germline V gene has CDR1 SNHLY and CDR2 FYNNEI. This CDR3 comprises 14 residues. Trimming pared 7 bases from V and 0 bases from J, leaving 13 bases between.

The chain is built from TRBV19 and TRBJ2-5; D might be TRBD1 (6 bases). CDR3 length: 15 amino acids. Trimming removed 3 bases from V and 0 bases from J, with 11 bases in between. The V gene's germline CDR1 is LNHDA and CDR2 SQIVND (reference sequence). In DNA, the CDR3 is TGTGCCAGTAGTATTTTGGGGGCGGACCAAGAGACCCAGTACTTC. Translating gives CASSILGADQETQYF.